One and the same sample provided the 31 T cell receptor beta chains below, sequenced in a study of blood T cell repertoires in COVID-19. Produced via immunoSEQ multiplex PCR; TCRdb's table is partial and in-frame only. The table has 150,000 to 200,000 clones, around 86% seen once; the top ten hold 2% to 3%. The specimen was peripheral blood. These receptors all stem from a woman over 75 with COVID-19, enrolled during active disease.

The V call is TRBV4-3, the J call TRBJ2-4; D gene unclear. This CDR3 comprises 15 residues. Germline V gene lookup returns CDR1 LGHNA and CDR2 YSLEER. V lost 0 bases, J lost 1 base, and 7 bases lay in between. CDR3 sequence: CASSQDGSAKNIQYF. As DNA, the CDR3 is TGCGCCAGCAGCCAAGATGGCTCCGCCAAAAACATTCAGTACTTC.

The chain employs TRBV6-5 and TRBJ1-4; 8 nucleotides line up with TRBD1. V shed 6 bases and J 6 bases; nucleotides not matched to a gene: 6. Per the germline V gene, CDR1 is MNHEY and CDR2 is SVGAGI. The CDR3 is 14 residues long. CDR3 in amino acids: CASSFDRGYEKLFF. The CDR3 DNA is TGTGCCAGCAGCTTCGACAGGGGCTATGAAAAACTGTTTTTT.

In its sample, this clone was seen once. V gene TRBV5-1 combines with J gene TRBJ2-1; the D gene is possibly TRBD2 (5 bases). V lost 4 bases and J 5 bases, leaving 16 bases between the germline ends. This CDR3 spans 15 amino acids. Germline CDR1 and CDR2: SGHRS and YFSETQ. The CDR3 protein is CASSRNLAQDNEQFF. In DNA form, the CDR3 reads TGCGCCAGCAGCCGGAACCTAGCACAAGACAATGAGCAGTTCTTC.

The chain combines TRBV7-8 with TRBJ1-2; 11 nucleotides line up with TRBD1. V trimming: 5 bases; J trimming: 2 bases; junction bases outside the gene matches: 4. The germline V gene encodes CDR1 SGHVS and CDR2 FQNEAQ. The CDR3 totals 15 residues. CDR3 protein: CASSPGTGGNYGYTF. The CDR3 DNA follows: TGTGCCAGCAGCCCCGGGACAGGGGGAAACTATGGCTACACCTTC.

The J gene is TRBJ2-1, the V gene TRBV19; D possibly corresponds to TRBD2 (6 bases). CDR3 length: 15 amino acids. Germline V CDR1 and CDR2: LNHDA, SQIVND (reference sequence). V lost 10 bases, J lost 5 bases, and 21 bases lay in between. The CDR3 coding sequence is TGTGCCACCCAACCCCCGGGAGTGGTTGACAATGAGCAGTTCTTC. This sequence encodes CATQPPGVVDNEQFF.

The genes are TRBV7-9 and TRBJ1-4, with 10 bases identical to TRBD1. This CDR3 is built from 13 residues. After removal of 5 bases from V and 8 bases from J, the junction contained 2 bases not matched to a gene. Looked up from germline, CDR1 is SEHNR and CDR2 is FQNEAQ (reference sequence). The DNA for the CDR3 is TGTGCCAGCAGCCGGGACAGGGGCGAAAAACTGTTTTTT. As protein: CASSRDRGEKLFF.

The rearrangement uses TRBV9 and TRBJ2-2; 8 bases map to TRBD2. CDR3 size: 15 residues. V lost 0 bases, J lost 5 bases, and 3 bases stayed unmatched. The germline V gene has CDR1 SGDLS and CDR2 YYNGEE. CDR3 region: CASSVAGGRTGELFF. CDR3 bases: TGTGCCAGCAGCGTAGCGGGAGGGAGGACCGGGGAGCTGTTTTTT.

The chain has TRBV5-1 and TRBJ1-1; D remains ambiguous. From germline, CDR1 is SGHRS and CDR2 YFSETQ. The CDR3 runs 12 residues. V was cut by 5 bases and J by 5 bases, with 10 bases left in between. The DNA for the CDR3 is TGCGCCAGCAGGGGGAGTCGGACTGAAGCTTTCTTT. It translates to CASRGSRTEAFF.

This chain links TRBV12-3 or TRBV12-4 with TRBJ1-4, with D hard to call. The CDR3 extends over 12 amino acids. V was shortened by 3 bases and J by 7 bases, with 6 bases between the two germline ends. This CDR3 reads CASSLIGEKLFF. The CDR3 DNA sequence: TGTGCCAGCAGTTTGATCGGTGAAAAACTGTTTTTT.

There are many counts of this clone. The V call is TRBV6-6, the J call TRBJ2-7; weak D call: TRBD2 (8 bases). Between the trimmed V and J ends, which lost 11 bases and 0 bases, there was a span of 17 bases. Germline lookup yields CDR1 MNHNY and CDR2 SVGAGI (reference sequence). The CDR3 covers 14 residues. The CDR3 bases are TGTGCCGCCCTTAGCGGGGACAGCTCCTACGAGCAGTACTTC. Translation: CAALSGDSSYEQYF.

The chain has TRBV18 and TRBJ2-1; TRBD1 aligns across 7 bases. V trimming: 3 bases; J trimming: 2 bases; junction bases outside the gene matches: 7. The CDR3 covers 16 residues. Germline values: CDR1 KGHSH, CDR2 LQKENI. CDR3 in DNA: TGTGCCAGCTCACCCTTACAGGGGACAACCTACAATGAGCAGTTCTTC. This encodes CASSPLQGTTYNEQFF.

The chain uses TRBV4-2 and TRBJ1-6, with TRBD1 as a possible D gene (5 bases). Germline loops: CDR1 LGHNA, CDR2 YNFKEQ. The V end lost 4 bases, the J end lost 0 bases, and 16 bases lay between the germline ends. The length of the CDR3 is 18 residues. The CDR3: CASSRDSQPGSYNSPLHF. CDR3 DNA sequence: TGTGCCAGCAGCCGGGACTCCCAGCCAGGCTCCTATAATTCACCCCTCCACTTT.

V usage is TRBV6-5 and J usage is TRBJ1-4; 7 bases line up with TRBD1. The germline V gene encodes CDR1 MNHEY and CDR2 SVGAGI. The trim removed 5 bases at V and 4 bases at J, leaving 7 bases unmatched. The CDR3 is 15 amino acids. The CDR3 here is CASSTGTVLNEKLFF. CDR3 nucleotide sequence: TGTGCCAGCAGTACCGGGACAGTACTTAATGAAAAACTGTTTTTT.

The V gene is TRBV28, the J gene TRBJ1-2; 8 bases map to TRBD1. V shed 7 bases and J 8 bases; nucleotides not matched to a gene: 12. Germline V CDR1 and CDR2: MDHEN, SYDVKM. The CDR3 extends over 14 amino acids. CDR3 region: CASTPGQDSFGYTF. CDR3 coding DNA: TGTGCCAGCACTCCGGGACAGGACTCTTTCGGCTACACCTTC.

The J gene is TRBJ1-1, the V gene TRBV12-3 or TRBV12-4; D is uncertain. The CDR3 extends over 13 amino acids. Trimming took 4 bases from V and 2 from J, leaving 8 bases between them. The DNA for the CDR3 is TGTGCCAGCAGTTGGACGGGAAACACTGAAGCTTTCTTT. Encoded protein: CASSWTGNTEAFF.

The chain joins TRBV5-1 to TRBJ1-2; perhaps TRBD1 as D (5 bases). CDR3 length: 14 amino acids. CDR1 SGHRS and CDR2 YFSETQ come from the germline V gene. V dropped 0 bases and J dropped 5 bases, with 11 bases sitting between them. CDR3 protein: CASSLEFQGYGYTF. CDR3 coding DNA: TGCGCCAGCAGCTTGGAGTTCCAGGGTTATGGCTACACCTTC. Drawing the rest from reference TRBV5-1 and TRBJ1-2, the complete variable domain is KAGVTQTPRYLIKTRGQQVTLSCSPISGHRSVSWYQQTPGQGLQFLFEYFSETQRNKGNFPGRFSGRQFSNSRSEMNVSTLELGDSALYLCASSLEFQGYGYTFGSGTRLTVV.

The chain combines TRBV20-1 with TRBJ1-2; D remains unclear. This CDR3 has 11 residues. The germline CDR1 and CDR2 sequences are DFQATT and SNEGSKA (reference sequence). The V end lost 1 base, the J end lost 8 bases, and 8 bases lay between the germline ends. DNA for the CDR3: TGCAGTGCTAGAGTTCCGGGGGGCTACACCTTC. Translation gives CSARVPGGYTF.

V is TRBV15 and J is TRBJ2-7, with 8 bases identical to TRBD1. J was trimmed by 1 base and V by 5 bases; bases with no gene match: 4. The CDR3 sequence is 14 residues long. CDR1 and CDR2 from the germline V gene are LNHNV and YYDKDF (reference sequence). The CDR3 spells CATSQDRGSYEQYF. CDR3 sequence (DNA): TGTGCCACCAGCCAAGACAGGGGTTCCTACGAGCAGTACTTC. Supplemented by reference TRBV15 and TRBJ2-7, the full variable domain reads DAMVIQNPRYQVTQFGKPVTLSCSQTLNHNVMYWYQQKSSQAPKLLFHYYDKDFNNEADTPDNFQSRRPNTSFCFLDIRSPGLGDTAMYLCATSQDRGSYEQYFGPGTRLTVT.

The rearrangement uses TRBV5-5 and TRBJ1-2, with no clear D. Germline V gives CDR1 SGHKS, CDR2 YYEKEE (reference sequence). The CDR3 sequence is 14 residues long. V gave up 1 base and J gave up 8 bases, with 15 bases separating them. CDR3 bases: TGTGCCAGCAGCTTGTCGGTCGGGGAAGGGGGCTACACCTTC. Translating it yields CASSLSVGEGGYTF. Drawing the rest from reference TRBV5-5 and TRBJ1-2, the complete variable domain is DAGVTQSPTHLIKTRGQQVTLRCSPISGHKSVSWYQQVLGQGPQFIFQYYEKEERGRGNFPDRFSARQFPNYSSELNVNALLLGDSALYLCASSLSVGEGGYTFGSGTRLTVV.

The rearrangement links TRBV6-5 to TRBJ2-7; 12 bases map to TRBD1. The germline V gene encodes CDR1 MNHEY and CDR2 SVGAGI. After removal of 6 bases from V and 6 bases from J, the junction contained 6 bases not matched to a gene. The CDR3 is 14 amino acids. The CDR3 nucleotides read TGTGCCAGCAGCTTCCGGGACAGGGGGCCCGAGCAGTACTTC. Translation gives CASSFRDRGPEQYF.

The chain links TRBV2 to TRBJ1-6; D gene unclear. Looked up from germline, CDR1 is SNHLY and CDR2 is FYNNEI. Trimming shortened V by 8 bases and J by 4 bases, and 9 bases separated the two germline ends. The CDR3 is 13 residues long. The CDR3 DNA sequence: TGTGCCAGCCAGAGGGAATATAATTCACCCCTCCACTTT. Translated: CASQREYNSPLHF.

V usage is TRBV6-5 and J usage is TRBJ1-2; the D gene is possibly TRBD1 (5 bases). From germline, CDR1 is MNHEY and CDR2 SVGAGI. V lost 2 bases, J lost 4 bases, and 8 bases lay in between. This CDR3 region has 13 residues. The CDR3 sequence is CASSYTRVYGYTF. The CDR3 DNA reads TGTGCCAGCAGTTACACCAGGGTCTATGGCTACACCTTC.

The chain joins TRBV7-8 to TRBJ2-5; 10 bases are shared with TRBD2. V was pared by 1 base and J by 4 bases, with 3 bases of the junction left unmatched. Germline V CDR1 and CDR2: SGHVS, FQNEAQ. This CDR3 is 15 amino acids long. The DNA of the CDR3 is TGTGCCAGCAGCTTAGGACGACTAGCGGGAGAGACCCAGTACTTC. As protein: CASSLGRLAGETQYF. Using reference TRBV7-8 and TRBJ2-5 for the parts outside the CDR3, the full variable domain is GAGVSQSPRYKVAKRGQDVALRCDPISGHVSLFWYQQALGQGPEFLTYFQNEAQLDKSGLPSDRFFAERPEGSVSTLKIQRTQQEDSAVYLCASSLGRLAGETQYFGPGTRLLVL.

This chain uses TRBV5-1 with TRBJ2-2; maybe TRBD2 (5 bases). Per the germline V gene, CDR1 is SGHRS and CDR2 is YFSETQ. V was clipped by 4 bases and J by 0 bases, with 13 bases between them. The CDR3 spans 16 residues. Here the CDR3 reads CASSPRGQSNTGELFF. The CDR3 nucleotides are TGCGCCAGCAGCCCCCGCGGGCAGTCGAACACCGGGGAGCTGTTTTTT.

This clone was observed a few times. V is TRBV2 and J is TRBJ2-2; 10 bases align to TRBD2. CDR3 size: 16 residues. Trimming removed 7 bases from V and 1 base from J; junction bases left unmatched: 6. Per germline, CDR1 SNHLY and CDR2 FYNNEI. The chain's CDR3 is CASMFSGRQNTGELFF. The CDR3 nucleotides read TGTGCCAGCATGTTTAGCGGGAGGCAGAACACCGGGGAGCTGTTTTTT.

There are a few counts of this clone. The V and J genes are TRBV4-2 and TRBJ2-7; 9 bases match TRBD2. This CDR3 region has 16 residues. The V segment lost 1 base and the J segment 3 bases; nucleotides outside the gene matches: 7. Looked up from germline, CDR1 is LGHNA and CDR2 is YNFKEQ. The CDR3 loop reads CASSQVWASGNYEQYF. Here the CDR3 DNA reads TGTGCCAGCAGCCAAGTGTGGGCTAGCGGGAACTACGAGCAGTACTTC.

This sequence joins TRBV28 and TRBJ2-1; D not certain. CDR1 and CDR2 (germline): MDHEN, SYDVKM. Between the trimmed V and J ends, which lost 3 bases and 10 bases, there was a span of 7 bases. The CDR3 extends over 11 amino acids. The CDR3 region is CASSLPTEQFF. The CDR3 DNA reads TGTGCCAGCAGTTTGCCTACCGAGCAGTTCTTC.

The chain employs TRBV15 and TRBJ1-3, with TRBD1 matching over 8 bases. Unmatched junction bases numbered 3, after V lost 0 bases and J lost 5 bases. The CDR3 consists of 15 residues. The germline V gene encodes CDR1 LNHNV and CDR2 YYDKDF (reference sequence). For the CDR3, the DNA is TGTGCCACCAGCAGAGAGGACAGGGCCCGAAACACCATATATTTT. This gives the protein CATSREDRARNTIYF.

The rearrangement joins TRBV19 to TRBJ1-1; D might be TRBD1 (5 bases). Between the trimmed V and J ends, which lost 2 bases and 3 bases, there was a span of 16 bases. Germline V CDR1 and CDR2: LNHDA, SQIVND (reference sequence). The CDR3 has 16 amino acids. CDR3 residues: CASSIIPVGLDTEAFF. The CDR3 bases are TGTGCCAGTAGTATAATCCCGGTGGGGCTTGACACTGAAGCTTTCTTT.

The chain has TRBV6-1 and TRBJ1-5; D unresolved. Germline V lookup: CDR1 MNHNS, CDR2 SASEGT. The ends were cut back, 4 bases at V and 0 bases at J, with 13 bases in the middle. The CDR3 sequence is 16 residues long. Written as DNA, the CDR3 is TGTGCCAGCAGTGTCCAACTAATGGATAGCAATCAGCCCCAGCATTTT. Translated: CASSVQLMDSNQPQHF.

The chain is built from TRBV24-1 and TRBJ1-5; perhaps TRBD1 as D (5 bases). The germline gives CDR1 KGHDR, CDR2 SFDVKD. This CDR3 is 15 amino acids long. V lost 6 bases and J lost 5, with 16 bases in between. This chain's CDR3 is CATSRGGVGDQPQHF. The CDR3 region has the DNA TGTGCCACCAGTCGGGGAGGGGTAGGTGATCAGCCCCAGCATTTT.